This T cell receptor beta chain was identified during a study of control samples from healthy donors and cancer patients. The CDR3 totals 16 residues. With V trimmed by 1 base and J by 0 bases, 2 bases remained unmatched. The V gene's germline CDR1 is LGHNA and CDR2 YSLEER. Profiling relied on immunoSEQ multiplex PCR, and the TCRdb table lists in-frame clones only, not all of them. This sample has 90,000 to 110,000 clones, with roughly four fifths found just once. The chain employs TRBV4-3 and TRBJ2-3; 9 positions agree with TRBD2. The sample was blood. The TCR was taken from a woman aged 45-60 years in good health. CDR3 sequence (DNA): TGCGCCAGCAGCCAAGGGCTAGCGGGGAGCACAGATACGCAGTATTTT. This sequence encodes CASSQGLAGSTDTQYF.